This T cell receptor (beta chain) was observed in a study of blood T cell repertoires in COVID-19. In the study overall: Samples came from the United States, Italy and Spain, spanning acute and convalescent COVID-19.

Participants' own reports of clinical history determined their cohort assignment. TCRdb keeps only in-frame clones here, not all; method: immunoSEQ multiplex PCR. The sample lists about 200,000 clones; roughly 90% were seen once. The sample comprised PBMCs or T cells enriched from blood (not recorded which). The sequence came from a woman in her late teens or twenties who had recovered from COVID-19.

The CDR3 is CATSDPADTYNEQFF. As DNA, the CDR3 is TGTGCCACCAGTGATCCGGCGGACACTTACAATGAGCAGTTCTTC. This chain connects TRBV24-1 to TRBJ2-1; the D gene is possibly TRBD1 (5 bases). CDR3 length equals 15 residues. Germline values: CDR1 KGHDR, CDR2 SFDVKD. Trimming removed 3 bases at V and 4 bases at J, with 12 bases between.